The 24 T cell receptor beta chains in this list originate from one sample, sequenced in a study of T cell responses to AZD1222 COVID-19 vaccine. Assay used: immunoSEQ multiplex PCR; TCRdb lists only in-frame clones, some missing. The sample lists about 130,000 clones; about 94% were seen once. The sequencing used peripheral blood, collected on day 0 of AZD1222 vaccination. These receptors were taken from an adult in good health.

The chain's CDR3 is CASQDQPNTEAFF. The CDR3 nucleotides are TGTGCCAGCCAAGATCAGCCGAACACTGAAGCTTTCTTT. This chain joins TRBV7-3 and TRBJ1-1; D gene uncertain. There are 13 residues in the CDR3. V lost 8 bases and J 1 base, leaving 11 bases between the germline ends. The germline CDR1 and CDR2 sequences are SGHTA and FQGTGA.

The rearrangement joins TRBV2 to TRBJ1-2; no reliable D call. Per the germline V gene, CDR1 is SNHLY and CDR2 is FYNNEI. The CDR3 is 14 residues long. V lost 7 bases, J lost 8 bases, and 20 bases lay in between. The CDR3 spells CASTDGQRDRGYTF. The CDR3 DNA is TGTGCCAGCACCGACGGGCAGCGCGATAGAGGCTACACCTTC.

This chain uses TRBV6-5 with TRBJ1-6; D gene unclear. V was pared by 7 bases and J by 8 bases, with 9 bases between. The CDR3 has 12 residues. CDR1 is MNHEY, CDR2 SVGAGI, per germline. The CDR3 sequence is CASMTRHSPLHF. As DNA, the CDR3 is TGTGCCAGCATGACAAGGCATTCACCCCTCCACTTT.

The chain links TRBV9 to TRBJ1-2; D is perhaps TRBD1 (6 bases). The CDR3 sequence is 16 residues long. V was clipped by 3 bases and J by 6 bases, with 21 bases between them. Per germline, CDR1 SGDLS and CDR2 YYNGEE. The chain's CDR3 is CASSENQGRQAHGYTF. In DNA, the CDR3 is TGTGCCAGCAGCGAAAACCAGGGCCGACAGGCCCATGGCTACACCTTC. Combining the CDR3 with reference TRBV9 and TRBJ1-2 gives the whole variable domain DSGVTQTPKHLITATGQRVTLRCSPRSGDLSVYWYQQSLDQGLQFLIQYYNGEERAKGNILERFSAQQFPDLHSELNLSSLELGDSALYFCASSENQGRQAHGYTFGSGTRLTVV.

This chain joins TRBV28 and TRBJ1-5; D is undetermined. Trimming stripped 2 bases from V and 0 bases from J, with 5 bases between. Germline lookup yields CDR1 MDHEN and CDR2 SYDVKM. CDR3 length: 14 amino acids. The CDR3 reads CASSLASSNQPQHF. In DNA form, the CDR3 reads TGTGCCAGCAGTTTAGCCTCTAGCAATCAGCCCCAGCATTTT.

This rearrangement joins TRBV27 to TRBJ2-3, with D possibly TRBD2 on 7 matching bases. Deletions cut 7 bases from V and 4 bases from J, with 12 bases between. Germline values: CDR1 MNHEY, CDR2 SMNVEV (reference sequence). The CDR3 length is 13 residues. CDR3 residues: CASKAGAPDTQYF. The CDR3 DNA reads TGTGCCAGCAAGGCGGGGGCCCCAGATACGCAGTATTTT.

The chain has TRBV28 and TRBJ2-3, with 10 positions matching TRBD2. V lost 1 base, J lost 1 base, and 5 bases stayed unmatched. The CDR3 sequence is 17 residues long. Germline assignment: CDR1 MDHEN and CDR2 SYDVKM. This CDR3 reads CASSLLGGLAGTDTQYF. The CDR3 DNA follows: TGTGCCAGCAGTTTATTGGGTGGACTAGCGGGCACAGATACGCAGTATTTT. Drawing the rest from reference TRBV28 and TRBJ2-3, the complete variable domain is DVKVTQSSRYLVKRTGEKVFLECVQDMDHENMFWYRQDPGLGLRLIYFSYDVKMKEKGDIPEGYSVSREKKERFSLILESASTNQTSMYLCASSLLGGLAGTDTQYFGPGTRLTVL.

The rearrangement joins TRBV13 to TRBJ2-7; 10 positions agree with TRBD2. CDR1 is PRHDT and CDR2 is FYEKMQ in the germline V gene (reference sequence). V was pared by 5 bases and J by 0 bases, with 10 bases of the junction left unmatched. This CDR3 has 17 residues. The CDR3 loop reads CASSTTVAGGLSYEQYF. The CDR3 region has the DNA TGTGCCAGCAGCACCACCGTAGCGGGAGGACTCTCCTACGAGCAGTACTTC.

The rearrangement uses TRBV27 and TRBJ2-7; D uncertain. This CDR3 region has 13 residues. The germline V and J ends were trimmed by 4 bases and 3 bases, with 10 bases remaining between them. Germline values: CDR1 MNHEY, CDR2 SMNVEV (reference sequence). CDR3 sequence: CASSCPTCYEQYF. The CDR3 region has the DNA TGTGCCAGCAGTTGCCCCACTTGCTACGAGCAGTACTTC.

J is TRBJ2-1 and V is TRBV24-1; D possibly corresponds to TRBD1 (7 bases). Germline loops: CDR1 KGHDR, CDR2 SFDVKD. Trimming removed 4 bases from V and 9 bases from J, with 15 bases in between. The CDR3 runs 14 residues. For the CDR3, the DNA is TGTGCCACCAGTGAGGCGGGACAGAGGCGTGAGCAGTTCTTC. Its protein is CATSEAGQRREQFF.

The chain uses TRBV15 and TRBJ2-7; possible D gene TRBD1, 7 bases. The germline gives CDR1 LNHNV, CDR2 YYDKDF (reference sequence). The CDR3 is 13 residues long. V shed 1 base and J shed 6 bases, with 10 bases lying between them. This CDR3 is CATSRAGGSEQYF. The CDR3 DNA reads as TGTGCCACCAGCAGAGCAGGGGGGAGCGAGCAGTACTTC.

The chain has TRBV6-1 and TRBJ2-7; possible D gene TRBD2, 6 bases. Germline V gene data show CDR1 as MNHNS and CDR2 as SASEGT. This CDR3 comprises 13 residues. Trimming cost V 2 bases and J 9 bases, with 14 bases left between them. The CDR3 here is CASSESGLLRQYF. DNA of the CDR3: TGTGCCAGCAGTGAATCGGGACTCTTAAGGCAGTACTTC.

This chain joins TRBV7-3 and TRBJ2-7, with 8 positions matching TRBD2. Unmatched junction bases numbered 16, after V lost 5 bases and J lost 7 bases. This CDR3 is 16 amino acids long. Per the germline V gene, CDR1 is SGHTA and CDR2 is FQGTGA. CDR3 loop: CASSATGPGAGGEQYF. The CDR3 DNA reads as TGTGCCAGCAGCGCAACAGGCCCGGGCGCGGGAGGAGAGCAGTACTTC. Drawing the rest from reference TRBV7-3 and TRBJ2-7, the complete variable domain is GAGVSQTPSNKVTEKGKYVELRCDPISGHTALYWYRQSLGQGPEFLIYFQGTGAADDSGLPNDRFFAVRPEGSVSTLKIQRTERGDSAVYLCASSATGPGAGGEQYFGPGTRLTVT.

The CDR3 nucleotides read TGTGCCAGCAGCTTAGCGTCGGGAGGTGCTAATGAAAAACTGTTTTTT. It yields the protein CASSLASGGANEKLFF. V is TRBV7-9 and J is TRBJ1-4; no reliable D call. CDR3 size: 16 residues. V lost 0 bases, J lost 3 bases, and 11 bases lay in between. In germline, CDR1 is SEHNR, CDR2 FQNEAQ (reference sequence).

This clone has more than one count but fewer than ten. The rearrangement links TRBV15 to TRBJ2-2; TRBD2 might be the D (5 bases). This CDR3 has 17 residues. Germline CDR1 reads LNHNV; CDR2 reads YYDKDF (reference sequence). Trimming removed 1 base from V and 0 bases from J, with 12 bases in between. The CDR3 sequence: CATSRAVTRSNTGELFF. The CDR3 DNA is TGTGCCACCAGCAGAGCGGTTACTAGATCGAACACCGGGGAGCTGTTTTTT.

The chain employs TRBV19 and TRBJ1-2; D possibly corresponds to TRBD1 (6 bases). V was pared by 4 bases and J by 5 bases, with 17 bases between. The CDR3 has 15 amino acids. The germline gives CDR1 LNHDA, CDR2 SQIVND (reference sequence). The CDR3 DNA reads as TGTGCCAGTAGTACCCTTACAGGGACGGGATATGGCTACACCTTC. It yields the protein CASSTLTGTGYGYTF.

This chain uses TRBV11-3 with TRBJ1-4, with no clear D. The V and J ends lost 5 bases and 7 bases respectively, with 20 bases between them. Germline V gene sequence: CDR1 SGHNT, CDR2 YENEEA. The length of the CDR3 is 16 residues. The CDR3 protein is CASSHLSWEIGEKLFF. DNA for the CDR3: TGTGCCAGCAGCCACCTTTCATGGGAAATAGGTGAAAAACTGTTTTTT.

The chain employs TRBV19 and TRBJ2-3; no reliable D call. Per germline, CDR1 LNHDA and CDR2 SQIVND (reference sequence). Trimming left V 5 bases short and J 2 bases short, with 11 bases between. The CDR3 runs 14 residues. CDR3 in amino acids: CASSLSTHTDTQYF. The DNA for the CDR3 is TGTGCCAGTAGTCTTTCGACTCACACAGATACGCAGTATTTT. Full variable domain (remainder filled in from reference TRBV19 and TRBJ2-3): DGGITQSPKYLFRKEGQNVTLSCEQNLNHDAMYWYRQDPGQGLRLIYYSQIVNDFQKGDIAEGYSVSREKKESFPLTVTSAQKNPTAFYLCASSLSTHTDTQYFGPGTRLTVL.

The chain recombines TRBV14 with TRBJ2-5; a weak D match, TRBD2 (5 bases). Looked up from germline, CDR1 is SGHDN and CDR2 is FVKESK. This CDR3 is 15 amino acids long. Trimming removed 2 bases from V and 2 bases from J, with 12 bases in between. CDR3 sequence: CASSQSRGYQETQYF. For the CDR3, the DNA is TGTGCCAGCAGCCAATCTCGGGGATATCAAGAGACCCAGTACTTC.

J is TRBJ2-3 and V is TRBV9; 15 bases agree with TRBD2. Looked up from germline, CDR1 is SGDLS and CDR2 is YYNGEE. The CDR3 runs to 18 residues. V lost 3 bases to trimming and J lost 0 bases; unmatched junction nucleotides: 5. CDR3 loop: CASSAGTSGRTSTDTQYF. CDR3 in DNA: TGTGCCAGCAGCGCCGGGACTAGCGGGAGGACCAGCACAGATACGCAGTATTTT.

This clone was seen a handful of times. V and J are TRBV28 and TRBJ2-7; 11 bases line up with TRBD2. The V gene end was trimmed by 4 bases and the J gene end by 3 bases; junction bases not matched to a gene: 14. This CDR3 is built from 18 residues. Germline V gene sequence: CDR1 MDHEN, CDR2 SYDVKM. The DNA for the CDR3 is TGTGCCAGCAGTTCGGTGGGACTAGCGGATTCAGCGGGCTACGAGCAGTACTTC. Amino acids: CASSSVGLADSAGYEQYF.

The CDR3 is CATRTTAGTEAFF. The DNA for the CDR3 is TGTGCCACTCGGACGACGGCGGGCACTGAAGCTTTCTTT. The gene calls are TRBV7-8 and TRBJ1-1; D unclear. V was cut by 10 bases and J by 4 bases, with 16 bases left in between. Germline V gene data show CDR1 as SGHVS and CDR2 as FQNEAQ. The CDR3 sequence is 13 residues long.

V is TRBV6-6 and J is TRBJ1-5; D remains unclear. The V end lost 6 bases, the J end lost 0 bases, and 3 bases lay between the germline ends. The CDR3 is 12 residues long. The germline V gene encodes CDR1 MNHNY and CDR2 SVGAGI (reference sequence). CDR3 loop: CASRDSNQPQHF. CDR3 sequence (DNA): TGTGCCAGCAGGGATAGCAATCAGCCCCAGCATTTT.

CDR3 in amino acids: CASIAPGQGWSNSPLHF. CDR3 DNA sequence: TGTGCCAGCATCGCGCCGGGACAGGGATGGAGTAATTCACCCCTCCACTTT. V and J are TRBV2 and TRBJ1-6; 9 positions agree with TRBD1. CDR1 is SNHLY and CDR2 is FYNNEI in the germline V gene. The CDR3 consists of 17 residues. With 7 bases clipped from V and 6 bases from J, the junction kept 13 bases outside the gene matches.